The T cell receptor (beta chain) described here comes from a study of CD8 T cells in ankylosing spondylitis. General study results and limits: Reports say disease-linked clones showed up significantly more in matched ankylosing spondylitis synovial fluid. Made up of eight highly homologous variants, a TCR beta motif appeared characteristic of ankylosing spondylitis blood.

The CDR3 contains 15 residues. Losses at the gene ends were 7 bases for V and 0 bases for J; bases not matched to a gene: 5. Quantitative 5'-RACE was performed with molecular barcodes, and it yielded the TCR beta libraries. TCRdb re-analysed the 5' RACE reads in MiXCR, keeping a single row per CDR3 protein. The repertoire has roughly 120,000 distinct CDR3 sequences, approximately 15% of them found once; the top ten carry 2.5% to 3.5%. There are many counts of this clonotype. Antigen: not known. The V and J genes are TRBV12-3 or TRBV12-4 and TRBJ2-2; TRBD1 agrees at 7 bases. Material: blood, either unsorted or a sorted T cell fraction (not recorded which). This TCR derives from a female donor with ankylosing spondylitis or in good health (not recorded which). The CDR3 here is CASTKGATNTGELFF. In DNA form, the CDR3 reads TGTGCCAGCACCAAGGGGGCCACGAACACCGGGGAGCTGTTTTTT.